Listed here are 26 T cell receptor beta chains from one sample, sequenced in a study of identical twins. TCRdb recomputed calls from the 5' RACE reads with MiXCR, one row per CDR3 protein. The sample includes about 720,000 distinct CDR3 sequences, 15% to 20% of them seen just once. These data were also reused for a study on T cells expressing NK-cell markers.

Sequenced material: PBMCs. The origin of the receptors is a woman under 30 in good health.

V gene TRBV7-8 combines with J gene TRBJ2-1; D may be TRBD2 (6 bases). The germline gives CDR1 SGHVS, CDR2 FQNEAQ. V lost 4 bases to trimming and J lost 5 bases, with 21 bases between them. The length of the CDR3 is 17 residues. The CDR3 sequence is CASSSPLGGDFDNEQFF. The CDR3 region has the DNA TGTGCCAGCAGCTCACCACTAGGCGGGGATTTCGACAATGAGCAGTTCTTC.

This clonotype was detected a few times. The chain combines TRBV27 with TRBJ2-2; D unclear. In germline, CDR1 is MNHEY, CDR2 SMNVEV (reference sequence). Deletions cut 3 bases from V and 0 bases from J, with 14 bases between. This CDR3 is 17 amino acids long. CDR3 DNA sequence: TGTGCCAGCAGTTTGGGGTTGGAGCAGACGAACACCGGGGAGCTGTTTTTT. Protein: CASSLGLEQTNTGELFF.

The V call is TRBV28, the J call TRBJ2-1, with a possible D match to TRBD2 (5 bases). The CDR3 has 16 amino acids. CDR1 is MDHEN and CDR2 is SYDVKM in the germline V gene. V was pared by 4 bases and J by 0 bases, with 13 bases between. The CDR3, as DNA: TGTGCCAGCAGTTCCTTTAGCGCTTCCTCCTACAATGAGCAGTTCTTC. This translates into CASSSFSASSYNEQFF.

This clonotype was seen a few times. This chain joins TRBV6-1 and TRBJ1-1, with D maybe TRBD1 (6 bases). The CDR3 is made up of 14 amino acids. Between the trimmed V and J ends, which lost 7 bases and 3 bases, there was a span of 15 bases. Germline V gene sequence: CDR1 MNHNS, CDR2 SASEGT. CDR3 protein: CASTRGGAYTEAFF. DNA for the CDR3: TGTGCCAGCACAAGGGGGGGGGCCTACACTGAAGCTTTCTTT.

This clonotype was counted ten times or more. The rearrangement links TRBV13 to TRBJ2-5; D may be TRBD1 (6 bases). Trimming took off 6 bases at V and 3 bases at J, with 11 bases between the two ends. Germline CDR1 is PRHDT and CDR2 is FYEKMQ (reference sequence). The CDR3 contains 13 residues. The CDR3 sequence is CASRGGRKETQYF. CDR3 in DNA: TGTGCCAGCAGAGGGGGACGAAAAGAGACCCAGTACTTC.

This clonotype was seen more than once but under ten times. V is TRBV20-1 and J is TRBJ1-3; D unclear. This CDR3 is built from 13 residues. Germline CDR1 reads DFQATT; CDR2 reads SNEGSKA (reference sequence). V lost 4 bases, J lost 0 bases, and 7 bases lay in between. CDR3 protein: CSANVLSGNTIYF. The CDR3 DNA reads TGCAGTGCTAACGTCCTCTCTGGAAACACCATATATTTT.

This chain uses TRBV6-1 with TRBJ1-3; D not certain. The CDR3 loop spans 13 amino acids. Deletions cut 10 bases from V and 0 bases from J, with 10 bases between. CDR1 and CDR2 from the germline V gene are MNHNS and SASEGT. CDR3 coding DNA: TGTGCCACCGCCCCTAGCTCTGGAAACACCATATATTTT. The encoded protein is CATAPSSGNTIYF.

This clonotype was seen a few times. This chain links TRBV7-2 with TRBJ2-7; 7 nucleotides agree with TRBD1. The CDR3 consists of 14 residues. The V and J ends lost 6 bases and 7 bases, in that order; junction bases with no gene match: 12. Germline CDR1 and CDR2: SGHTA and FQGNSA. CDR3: CASRIREGAVEQYF. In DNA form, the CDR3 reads TGTGCCAGCAGAATTAGAGAGGGGGCGGTGGAGCAGTACTTC. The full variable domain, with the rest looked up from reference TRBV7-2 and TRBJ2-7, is GAGVSQSPSNKVTEKGKDVELRCDPISGHTALYWYRQSLGQGLEFLIYFQGNSAPDKSGLPSDRFSAERTGGSVSTLTIQRTQQEDSAVYLCASRIREGAVEQYFGPGTRLTVT.

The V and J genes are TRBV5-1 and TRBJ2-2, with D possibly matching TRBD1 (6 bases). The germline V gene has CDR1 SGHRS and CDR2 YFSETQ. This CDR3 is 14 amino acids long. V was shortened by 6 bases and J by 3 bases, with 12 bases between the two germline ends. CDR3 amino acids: CASTWAGDTGELFF. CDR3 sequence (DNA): TGCGCCAGCACTTGGGCAGGGGACACCGGGGAGCTGTTTTTT.

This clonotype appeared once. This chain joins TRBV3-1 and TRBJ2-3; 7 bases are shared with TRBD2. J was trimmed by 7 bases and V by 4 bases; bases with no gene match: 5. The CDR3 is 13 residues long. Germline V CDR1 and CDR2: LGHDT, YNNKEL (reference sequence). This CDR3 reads CASSLPGGHTQYF. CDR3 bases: TGTGCCAGCAGCCTCCCGGGAGGACATACGCAGTATTTT.

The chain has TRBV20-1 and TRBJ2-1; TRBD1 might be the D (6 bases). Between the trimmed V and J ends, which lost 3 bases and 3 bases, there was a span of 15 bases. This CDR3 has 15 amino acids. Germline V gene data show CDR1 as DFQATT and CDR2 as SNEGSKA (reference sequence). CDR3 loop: CSASGPGQLYNEQFF. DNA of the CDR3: TGCAGTGCTAGTGGGCCGGGACAACTCTACAATGAGCAGTTCTTC.

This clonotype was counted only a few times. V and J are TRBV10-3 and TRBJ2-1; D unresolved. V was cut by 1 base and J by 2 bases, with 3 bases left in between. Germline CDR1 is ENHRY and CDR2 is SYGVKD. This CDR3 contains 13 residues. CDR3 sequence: CAISEFAYNEQFF. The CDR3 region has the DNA TGTGCCATCAGTGAGTTCGCCTACAATGAGCAGTTCTTC.

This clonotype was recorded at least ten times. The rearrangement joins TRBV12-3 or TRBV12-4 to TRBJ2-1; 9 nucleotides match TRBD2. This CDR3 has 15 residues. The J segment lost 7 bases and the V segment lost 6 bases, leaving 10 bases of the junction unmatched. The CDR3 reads CASSPKREAGNEQFF. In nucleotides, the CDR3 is TGTGCCAGCAGCCCCAAGCGGGAGGCCGGGAATGAGCAGTTCTTC.

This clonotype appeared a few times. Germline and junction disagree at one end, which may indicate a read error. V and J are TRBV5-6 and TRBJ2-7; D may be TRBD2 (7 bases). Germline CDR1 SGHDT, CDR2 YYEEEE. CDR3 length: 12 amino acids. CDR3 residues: CASSLAGGTQNF. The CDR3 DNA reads TGTGCCAGCAGCTTGGCCGGGGGGACACAGAACTTC.

CDR3 sequence (DNA): TGTGCCAGCAGCTCCGAGGGGTCGTTCACCGGGGAGCTGTTTTTT. Its translation is CASSSEGSFTGELFF. The gene calls are TRBV7-8 and TRBJ2-2; D is perhaps TRBD1 or TRBD2 (5 bases each). This CDR3 has 15 amino acids. From germline, CDR1 is SGHVS and CDR2 FQNEAQ. V was shortened by 4 bases and J by 4 bases, with 13 bases between the two germline ends.

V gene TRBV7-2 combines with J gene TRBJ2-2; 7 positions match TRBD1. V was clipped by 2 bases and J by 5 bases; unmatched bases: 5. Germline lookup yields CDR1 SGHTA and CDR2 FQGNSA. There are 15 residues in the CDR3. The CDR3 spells CASSLYQGVTGELFF. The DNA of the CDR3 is TGTGCCAGCAGCTTATATCAGGGGGTAACCGGGGAGCTGTTTTTT. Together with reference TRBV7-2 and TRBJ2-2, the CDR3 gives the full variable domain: GAGVSQSPSNKVTEKGKDVELRCDPISGHTALYWYRQSLGQGLEFLIYFQGNSAPDKSGLPSDRFSAERTGGSVSTLTIQRTQQEDSAVYLCASSLYQGVTGELFFGEGSRLTVL.

In nucleotides, the CDR3 is TGTGCCATCAGTGACAGGCCCATCTCCTACGAGCAGTACTTC. Amino acid sequence: CAISDRPISYEQYF. This chain connects TRBV10-3 to TRBJ2-7; D is ambiguous. Trimming left V 3 bases short and J 0 bases short, with 9 bases between. The CDR3 is 14 amino acids. Germline values: CDR1 ENHRY, CDR2 SYGVKD.

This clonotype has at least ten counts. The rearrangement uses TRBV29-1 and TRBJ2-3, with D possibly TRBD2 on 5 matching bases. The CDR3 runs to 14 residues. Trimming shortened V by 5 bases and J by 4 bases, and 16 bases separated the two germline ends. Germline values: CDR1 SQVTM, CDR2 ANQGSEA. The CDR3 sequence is CSVLGGRSADTQYF. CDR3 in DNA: TGCAGCGTTTTAGGAGGCAGGTCGGCAGATACGCAGTATTTT.

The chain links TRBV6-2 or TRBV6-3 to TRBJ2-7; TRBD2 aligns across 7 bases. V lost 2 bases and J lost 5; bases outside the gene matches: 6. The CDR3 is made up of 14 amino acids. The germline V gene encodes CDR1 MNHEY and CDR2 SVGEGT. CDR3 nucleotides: TGTGCCAGCAGTTACCGGGGGGAACAGAACGAGCAGTACTTC. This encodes CASSYRGEQNEQYF.

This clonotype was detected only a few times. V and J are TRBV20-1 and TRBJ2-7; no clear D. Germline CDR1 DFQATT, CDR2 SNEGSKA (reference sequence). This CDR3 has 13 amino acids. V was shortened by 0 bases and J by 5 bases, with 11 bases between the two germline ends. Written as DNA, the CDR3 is TGCAGTGCTAGAGAAACACAGTCCCACGAGCAGTACTTC. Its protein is CSARETQSHEQYF.

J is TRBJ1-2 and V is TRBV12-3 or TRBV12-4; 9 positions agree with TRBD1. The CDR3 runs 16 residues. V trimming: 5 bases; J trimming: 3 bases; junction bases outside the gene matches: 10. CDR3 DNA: TGTGCCAGCAGTCAAATAGCGGGACAGGGATACTATGGCTACACCTTC. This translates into CASSQIAGQGYYGYTF.

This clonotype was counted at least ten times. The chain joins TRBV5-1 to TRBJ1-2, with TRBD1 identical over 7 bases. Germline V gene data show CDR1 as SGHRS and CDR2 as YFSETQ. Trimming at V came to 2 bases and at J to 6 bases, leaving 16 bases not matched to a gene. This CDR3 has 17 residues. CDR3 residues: CASSLIQGKTALNGYTF. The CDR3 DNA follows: TGCGCCAGCAGCTTAATACAGGGGAAAACGGCGTTAAATGGCTACACCTTC.

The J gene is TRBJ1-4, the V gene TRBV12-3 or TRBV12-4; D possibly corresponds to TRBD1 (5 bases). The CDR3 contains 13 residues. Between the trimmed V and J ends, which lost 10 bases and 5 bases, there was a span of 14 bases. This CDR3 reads CATLLRGNEKLFF. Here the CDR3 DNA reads TGTGCCACACTTCTACGGGGGAATGAAAAACTGTTTTTT.

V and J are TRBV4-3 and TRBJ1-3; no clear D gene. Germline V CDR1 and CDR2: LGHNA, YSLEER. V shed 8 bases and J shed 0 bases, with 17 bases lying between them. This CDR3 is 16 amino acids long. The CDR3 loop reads CASVLKGRSSGNTIYF. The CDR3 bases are TGCGCCAGCGTTCTAAAGGGCAGGAGCTCTGGAAACACCATATATTTT.

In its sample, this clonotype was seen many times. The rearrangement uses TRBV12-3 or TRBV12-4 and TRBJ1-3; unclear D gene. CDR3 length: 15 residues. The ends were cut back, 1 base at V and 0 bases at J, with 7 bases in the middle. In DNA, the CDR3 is TGTGCCAGCAGTTTAGGGGGTCTCTCTGGAAACACCATATATTTT. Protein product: CASSLGGLSGNTIYF.

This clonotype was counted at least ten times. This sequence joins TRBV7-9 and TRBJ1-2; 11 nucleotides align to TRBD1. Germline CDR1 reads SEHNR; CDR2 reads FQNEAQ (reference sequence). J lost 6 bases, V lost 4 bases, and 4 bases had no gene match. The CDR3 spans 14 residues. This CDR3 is CASSSGTGGDGYTF. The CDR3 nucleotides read TGTGCCAGCAGCTCCGGGACAGGGGGTGATGGCTACACCTTC.